This T cell receptor (beta chain) was sequenced for a study of human versus mouse CDR3 diversity and MHC coevolution. Study context: Reported immunoSEQ sensitivity was one in 200,000 T cells, with reduced amplification bias. Samples had between about 0.6 x 10^7 and 1.8 x 10^7 valid reads.

The germline gives CDR1 GTSNPN, CDR2 SVGIG (reference sequence). The CDR3 is 15 residues long. About this clone itself: Its antigen is unknown.

Some clones are missing from TCRdb's copy, which holds only in-frame ones; the method was immunoSEQ multiplex PCR. Of 50,000 to 65,000 clones listed, about 93% were seen once; the top ten hold under 20%. Study-level results: Human T cells underwent selection on more than five different MHC II alleles. Humans had the largest estimated TCR beta repertoire, 1.5 million to 2 million clonotypes.

What was sequenced was naive CD4+ T cells from blood. Subset denoted: CD45RO-negative CD62L-positive naive CD4 T cells. The origin of this receptor is a person aged 55 to 69 in good health. The chain is built from TRBV30 and TRBJ1-6; possible D gene TRBD1, 6 bases. CDR3 amino acids: CASTGLPLPNSPLHF. The CDR3 DNA is TGTGCGTCGACAGGCTTACCTTTACCTAATTCACCCCTCCACTTT. Full variable domain (missing parts from reference TRBV30 and TRBJ1-6): SQTIHQWPATLVQPVGSPLSLECTVEGTSNPNLYWYRQAAGRGLQLLFYSVGIGQISSEVPQNLSASRPQDRQFILSSKKLLLSDSGFYLCASTGLPLPNSPLHFGNGTRLTVT.